The entry that follows covers one T cell receptor (beta chain) sequence. Its target is not known. TCRdb's copy holds only in-frame clones and misses some; the assay was immunoSEQ multiplex PCR. There are about 150,000 clones in the sample; around 88% occur only once, and 3% to 4% lies in the top ten. Germline-derived CDR1 and CDR2 are MNHEY and SVGEGT. The CDR3 has 15 amino acids. The trim removed 6 bases at V and 6 bases at J, leaving 12 bases unmatched. The data are from a study of T cell responses to AZD1222 COVID-19 vaccine. Overall study results and limits: Baseline serostatus was positive in only a handful of AZD1222 recipients. Of spike-specific TCRs, nearly half reportedly target regions left unmutated in variants. With dominance at 160-218 and 743-854, vaccine-associated CD4 TCRs spanned spike. Donors skewed white British and female; clonal diversity was possibly underestimated.

The receptor was derived from an adult in good health. Sample: peripheral blood, taken on day 0 of MenACWY control vaccination. The chain combines TRBV6-2 or TRBV6-3 with TRBJ2-7, with 9 bases matching TRBD1. Written as DNA, the CDR3 is TGTGCCAGCAGCCGCCTCGGGACAGGGTACCGCGAGCAGTACTTC. Amino acids: CASSRLGTGYREQYF.